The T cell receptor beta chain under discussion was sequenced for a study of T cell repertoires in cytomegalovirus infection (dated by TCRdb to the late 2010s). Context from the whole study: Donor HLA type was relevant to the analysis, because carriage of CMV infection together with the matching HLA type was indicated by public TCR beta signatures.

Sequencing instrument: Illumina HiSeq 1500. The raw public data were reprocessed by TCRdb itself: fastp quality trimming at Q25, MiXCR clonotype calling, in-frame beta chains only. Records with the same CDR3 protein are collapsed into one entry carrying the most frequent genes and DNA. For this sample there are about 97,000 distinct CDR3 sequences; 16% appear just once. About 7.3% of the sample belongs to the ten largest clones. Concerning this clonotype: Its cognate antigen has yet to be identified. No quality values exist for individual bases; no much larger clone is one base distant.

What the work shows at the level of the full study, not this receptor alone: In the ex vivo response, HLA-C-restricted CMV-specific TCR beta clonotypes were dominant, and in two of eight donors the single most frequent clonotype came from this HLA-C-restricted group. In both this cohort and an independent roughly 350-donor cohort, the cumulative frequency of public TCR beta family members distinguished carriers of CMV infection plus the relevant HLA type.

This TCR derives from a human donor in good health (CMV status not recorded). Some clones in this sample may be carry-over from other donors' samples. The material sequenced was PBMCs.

The CDR3 is CSAMLAGGKDTQYF. The DNA sequence is as follows: TGCAGTGCCATGCTAGCGGGGGGAAAGGATACGCAGTATTTT. The chain employs TRBV20-1 and TRBJ2-3, and 11 junction bases match TRBD2. The CDR1 and CDR2 encoded by the germline V gene (reference sequence) are DFQATT and SNEGSKA. V lost 6 bases and J lost 6 bases, and the count of bases not matched to a germline gene is 8. CDR3 length: 14 amino acids, cysteine to phenylalanine. Of the read, only the CDR3 DNA is kept; its 42 bases are in frame from base 1.